One sample yielded the 5 T cell receptor beta chains listed below, sequenced in a study of control samples from healthy donors and cancer patients. Sequencing was performed with immunoSEQ multiplex PCR; in TCRdb, only in-frame clones are kept and a portion is missing. The sample yields roughly 76,000 clones, 90% to 95% seen once. The sequenced sample was blood. The source of these receptors is a middle-aged woman in good health.

The V gene is TRBV5-1, the J gene TRBJ2-5, with unresolved D. V was pared by 4 bases and J by 2 bases, with 9 bases between. Germline assignment: CDR1 SGHRS and CDR2 YFSETQ. This CDR3 region has 13 residues. The CDR3 DNA follows: TGCGCCAGCAGCCCTTTGGGGCAAGAGACCCAGTACTTC. It translates to CASSPLGQETQYF.

This chain joins TRBV7-3 and TRBJ1-6; 7 bases map to TRBD1. The CDR3 consists of 17 residues. CDR1 and CDR2 from the germline V gene are SGHTA and FQGTGA. J was trimmed by 5 bases and V by 0 bases; bases with no gene match: 7. CDR3 sequence reads: CASSLTGTTGDNSPLHF. DNA of the CDR3: TGTGCCAGCAGCTTAACGGGCACCACAGGGGATAATTCACCCCTCCACTTT. Full variable domain (missing parts from reference TRBV7-3 and TRBJ1-6): GAGVSQTPSNKVTEKGKYVELRCDPISGHTALYWYRQSLGQGPEFLIYFQGTGAADDSGLPNDRFFAVRPEGSVSTLKIQRTERGDSAVYLCASSLTGTTGDNSPLHFGNGTRLTVT.

The genes are TRBV5-5 and TRBJ2-5; D gene uncertain. The CDR3 is 11 residues long. The germline gives CDR1 SGHKS, CDR2 YYEKEE (reference sequence). V dropped 4 bases and J dropped 4 bases, with 5 bases sitting between them. In DNA form, the CDR3 reads TGTGCCAGCAGCAGAGCAGAGACCCAGTACTTC. Translation: CASSRAETQYF.

V usage is TRBV24-1 and J usage is TRBJ2-1; 8 bases line up with TRBD2. This CDR3 comprises 13 residues. The germline V gene encodes CDR1 KGHDR and CDR2 SFDVKD. The ends lost 3 bases at V and 9 bases at J; junction bases unmatched: 3. For the CDR3, the DNA is TGTGCCACCAGTGATACGAGCGGGAGTGAGCAGTTCTTC. The encoded protein is CATSDTSGSEQFF.

CDR3 loop: CASSGDREVRRETQYF. In DNA, the CDR3 is TGTGCCAGCAGTGGGGACAGGGAGGTCAGACGAGAGACCCAGTACTTC. The chain links TRBV6-1 to TRBJ2-5, with 9 bases matching TRBD1. CDR1 MNHNS and CDR2 SASEGT come from the germline V gene. The CDR3 totals 16 residues. Losses at the gene ends were 4 bases for V and 4 bases for J; bases not matched to a gene: 10.